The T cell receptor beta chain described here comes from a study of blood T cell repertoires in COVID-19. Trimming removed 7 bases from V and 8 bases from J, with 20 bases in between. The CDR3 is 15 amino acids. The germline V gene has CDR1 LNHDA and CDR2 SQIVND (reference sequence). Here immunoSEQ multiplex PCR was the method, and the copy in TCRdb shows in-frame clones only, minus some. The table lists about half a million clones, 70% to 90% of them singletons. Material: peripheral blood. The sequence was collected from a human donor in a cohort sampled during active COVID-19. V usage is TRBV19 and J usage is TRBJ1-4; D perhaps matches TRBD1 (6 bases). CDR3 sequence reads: CASNPPQGLSEKLFF. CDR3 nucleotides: TGTGCCAGTAACCCCCCACAGGGATTGTCCGAAAAACTGTTTTTT.